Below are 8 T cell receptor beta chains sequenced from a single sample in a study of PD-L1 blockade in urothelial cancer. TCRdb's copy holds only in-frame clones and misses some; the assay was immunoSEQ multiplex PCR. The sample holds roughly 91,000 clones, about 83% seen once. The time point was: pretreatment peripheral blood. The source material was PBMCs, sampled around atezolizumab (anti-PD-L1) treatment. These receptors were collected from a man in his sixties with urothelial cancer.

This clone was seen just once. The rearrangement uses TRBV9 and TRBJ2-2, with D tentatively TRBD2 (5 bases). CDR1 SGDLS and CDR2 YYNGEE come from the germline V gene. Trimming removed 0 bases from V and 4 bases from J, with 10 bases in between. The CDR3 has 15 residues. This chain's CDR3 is CASSVDRGGTGELFF. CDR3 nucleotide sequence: TGTGCCAGCAGCGTAGACCGGGGTGGCACCGGGGAGCTGTTTTTT.

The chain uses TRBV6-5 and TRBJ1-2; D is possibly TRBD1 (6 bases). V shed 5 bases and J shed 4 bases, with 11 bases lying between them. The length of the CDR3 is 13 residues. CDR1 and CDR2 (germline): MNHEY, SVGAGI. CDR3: CASSGQRIYGYTF. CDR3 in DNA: TGTGCCAGCAGTGGACAGCGCATCTATGGCTACACCTTC.

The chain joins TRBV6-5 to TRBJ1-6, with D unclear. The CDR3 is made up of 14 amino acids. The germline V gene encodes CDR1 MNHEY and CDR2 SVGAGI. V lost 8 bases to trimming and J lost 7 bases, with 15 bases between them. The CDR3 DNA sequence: TGTGCCAGCTGGGGAGGGTGGGGAAATTCACCCCTCCACTTT. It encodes CASWGGWGNSPLHF.

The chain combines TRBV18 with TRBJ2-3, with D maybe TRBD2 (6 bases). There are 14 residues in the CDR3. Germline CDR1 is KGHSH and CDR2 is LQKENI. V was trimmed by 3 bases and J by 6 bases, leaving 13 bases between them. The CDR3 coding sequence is TGTGCCAGCTCACCGTTGCCGGGGGTTGATACGCAGTATTTT. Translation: CASSPLPGVDTQYF. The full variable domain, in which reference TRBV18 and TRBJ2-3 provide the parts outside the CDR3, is NAGVMQNPRHLVRRRGQEARLRCSPMKGHSHVYWYRQLPEEGLKFMVYLQKENIIDESGMPKERFSAEFPKEGPSILRIQQVVRGDSAAYFCASSPLPGVDTQYFGPGTRLTVL.

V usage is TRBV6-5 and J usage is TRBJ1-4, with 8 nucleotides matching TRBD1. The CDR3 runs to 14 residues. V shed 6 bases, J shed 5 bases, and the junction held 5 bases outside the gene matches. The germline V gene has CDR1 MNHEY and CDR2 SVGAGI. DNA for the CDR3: TGTGCCAGCAGCCCGAGGACAGGGAATGAAAAACTGTTTTTT. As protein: CASSPRTGNEKLFF.

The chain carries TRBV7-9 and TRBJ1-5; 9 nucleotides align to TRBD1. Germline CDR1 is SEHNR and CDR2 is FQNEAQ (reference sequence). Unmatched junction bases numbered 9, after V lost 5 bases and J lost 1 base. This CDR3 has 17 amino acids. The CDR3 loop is CASSEWTGDGSNQPQHF. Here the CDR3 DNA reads TGTGCCAGCAGCGAATGGACAGGGGACGGGAGCAATCAGCCCCAGCATTTT.

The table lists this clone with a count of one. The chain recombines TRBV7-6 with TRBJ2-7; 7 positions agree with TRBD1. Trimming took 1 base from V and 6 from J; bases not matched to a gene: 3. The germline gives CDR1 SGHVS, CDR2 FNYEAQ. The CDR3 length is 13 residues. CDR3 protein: CASSLGQGGEQYF. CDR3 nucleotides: TGTGCCAGCAGCTTAGGACAGGGTGGCGAGCAGTACTTC.

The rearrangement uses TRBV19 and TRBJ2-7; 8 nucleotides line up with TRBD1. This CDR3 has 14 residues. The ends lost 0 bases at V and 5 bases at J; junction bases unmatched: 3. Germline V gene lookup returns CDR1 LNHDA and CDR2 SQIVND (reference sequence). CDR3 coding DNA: TGTGCCAGTAGTATAGACGACAGGGGACACGAGCAGTACTTC. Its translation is CASSIDDRGHEQYF.